This T cell receptor beta chain is drawn from a study of T-cell memory formation after mild COVID-19. V was cut by 0 bases and J by 2 bases, with 8 bases left in between. In germline, CDR1 is MNHEY, CDR2 SVGAGI. The CDR3 is made up of 15 amino acids. MiXCR, run by TCRdb on the 5' RACE reads, gives a single entry per CDR3 protein. The sample lists roughly 580,000 distinct CDR3 sequences; about a sixth were seen once. The receptor was isolated from an adult woman who had mild COVID-19 (a few samples of this study predate the infection). Cell type and time point are not known. V gene TRBV6-5 combines with J gene TRBJ2-1, with D possibly TRBD2 on 6 matching bases. The specimen sequenced was PBMCs or a T cell subset sorted from them (not recorded which). The CDR3 spells CASSYSSGAYNEQFF. For the CDR3, the DNA is TGTGCCAGCAGTTACTCTTCGGGGGCCTACAATGAGCAGTTCTTC.